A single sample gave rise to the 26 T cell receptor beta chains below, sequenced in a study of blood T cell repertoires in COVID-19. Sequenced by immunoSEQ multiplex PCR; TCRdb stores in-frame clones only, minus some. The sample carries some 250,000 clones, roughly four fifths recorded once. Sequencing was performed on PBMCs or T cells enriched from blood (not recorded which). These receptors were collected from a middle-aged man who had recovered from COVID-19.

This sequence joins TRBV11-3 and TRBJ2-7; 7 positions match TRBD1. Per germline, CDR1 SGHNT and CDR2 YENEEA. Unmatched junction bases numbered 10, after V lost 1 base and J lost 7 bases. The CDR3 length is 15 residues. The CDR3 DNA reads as TGTGCCAGCAGCTTAGGGGGTAGGGGGCCCCTGGAGCAGTACTTC. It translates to CASSLGGRGPLEQYF.

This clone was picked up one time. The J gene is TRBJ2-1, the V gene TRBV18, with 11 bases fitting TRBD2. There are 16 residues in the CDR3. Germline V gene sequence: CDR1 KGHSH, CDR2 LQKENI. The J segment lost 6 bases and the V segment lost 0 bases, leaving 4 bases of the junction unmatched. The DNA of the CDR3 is TGTGCCAGCTCACCACCCCTAGCGGGGGGCTTCAATGAGCAGTTCTTC. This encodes CASSPPLAGGFNEQFF.

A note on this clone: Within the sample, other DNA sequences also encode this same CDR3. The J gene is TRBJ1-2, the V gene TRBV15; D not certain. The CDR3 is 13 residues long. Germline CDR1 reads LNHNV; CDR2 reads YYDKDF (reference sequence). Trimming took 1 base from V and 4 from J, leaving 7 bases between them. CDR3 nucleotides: TGTGCCACCAGCAGAGGACAAACCTATGGCTACACCTTC. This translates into CATSRGQTYGYTF.

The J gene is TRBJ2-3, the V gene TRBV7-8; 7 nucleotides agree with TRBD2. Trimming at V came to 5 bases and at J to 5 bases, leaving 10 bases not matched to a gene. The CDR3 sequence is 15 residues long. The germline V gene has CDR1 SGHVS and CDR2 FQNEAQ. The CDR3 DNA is TGTGCCAGCAGCCGACCGGGGAGGGGAAGAGATACGCAGTATTTT. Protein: CASSRPGRGRDTQYF.

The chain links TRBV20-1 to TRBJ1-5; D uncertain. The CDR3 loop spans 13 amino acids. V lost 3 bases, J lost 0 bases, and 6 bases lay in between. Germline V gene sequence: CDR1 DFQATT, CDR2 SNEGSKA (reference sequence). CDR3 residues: CSASEYSNQPQHF. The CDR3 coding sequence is TGCAGTGCTAGTGAGTATAGCAATCAGCCCCAGCATTTT.

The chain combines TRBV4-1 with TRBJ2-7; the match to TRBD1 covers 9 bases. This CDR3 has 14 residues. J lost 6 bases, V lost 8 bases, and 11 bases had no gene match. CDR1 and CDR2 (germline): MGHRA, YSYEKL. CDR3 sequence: CASAGGDRVREQYF. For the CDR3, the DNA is TGCGCCAGCGCAGGTGGGGACAGGGTGCGCGAGCAGTACTTC.

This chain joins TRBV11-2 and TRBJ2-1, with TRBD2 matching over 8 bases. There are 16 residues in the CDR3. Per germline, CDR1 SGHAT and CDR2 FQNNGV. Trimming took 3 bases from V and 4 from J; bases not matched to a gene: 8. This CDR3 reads CASSFILGRGYNEQFF. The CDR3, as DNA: TGTGCCAGCAGCTTCATACTCGGGAGGGGGTACAATGAGCAGTTCTTC.

The CDR3 spells CASSVDSGAYEQYF. In DNA, the CDR3 is TGTGCCAGTAGTGTTGATAGCGGAGCGTACGAGCAGTACTTC. The rearrangement links TRBV19 to TRBJ2-7, with D possibly matching TRBD2 (6 bases). From germline, CDR1 is LNHDA and CDR2 SQIVND (reference sequence). The CDR3 runs to 14 residues. The germline V and J ends were trimmed by 5 bases and 4 bases, with 15 bases remaining between them.

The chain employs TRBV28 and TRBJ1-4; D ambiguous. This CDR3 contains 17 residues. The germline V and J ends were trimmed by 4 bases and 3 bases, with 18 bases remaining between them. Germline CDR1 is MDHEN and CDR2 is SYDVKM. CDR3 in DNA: TGTGCCAGCAGTTGGGTCCCGGGGAGGGCGGCTAATGAAAAACTGTTTTTT. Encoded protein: CASSWVPGRAANEKLFF.

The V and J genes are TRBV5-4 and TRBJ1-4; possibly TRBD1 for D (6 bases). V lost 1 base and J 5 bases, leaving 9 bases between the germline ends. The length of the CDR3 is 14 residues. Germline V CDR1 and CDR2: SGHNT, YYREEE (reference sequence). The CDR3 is CASSLRTDNEKLFF. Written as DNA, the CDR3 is TGTGCCAGCAGCTTGAGGACAGACAATGAAAAACTGTTTTTT.

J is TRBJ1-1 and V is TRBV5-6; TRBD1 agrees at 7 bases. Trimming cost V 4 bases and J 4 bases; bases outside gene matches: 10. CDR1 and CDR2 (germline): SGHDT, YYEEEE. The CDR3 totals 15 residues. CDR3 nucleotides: TGTGCCAGCAGCACACCCGTACAGGGGAGCACTGAAGCTTTCTTT. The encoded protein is CASSTPVQGSTEAFF.

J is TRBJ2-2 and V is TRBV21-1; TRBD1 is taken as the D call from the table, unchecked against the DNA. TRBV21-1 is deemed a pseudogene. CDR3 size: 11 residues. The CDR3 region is CASRGGGELFF. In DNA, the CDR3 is TGTGCCAGCCGAGGGGGTGGGGAGCTGTTTTTT.

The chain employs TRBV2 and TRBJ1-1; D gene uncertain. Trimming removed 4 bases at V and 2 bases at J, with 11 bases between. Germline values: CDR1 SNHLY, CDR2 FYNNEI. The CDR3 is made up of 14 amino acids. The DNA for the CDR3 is TGTGCCAGCAGTGTAGAACAGCTTAACACTGAAGCTTTCTTT. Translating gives CASSVEQLNTEAFF.

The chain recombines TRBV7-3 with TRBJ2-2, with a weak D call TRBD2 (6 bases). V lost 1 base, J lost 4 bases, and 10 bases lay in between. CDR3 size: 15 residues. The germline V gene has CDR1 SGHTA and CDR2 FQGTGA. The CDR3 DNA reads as TGTGCCAGCAGCTTAAACCGGGAGCCCACCGGGGAGCTGTTTTTT. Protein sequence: CASSLNREPTGELFF.

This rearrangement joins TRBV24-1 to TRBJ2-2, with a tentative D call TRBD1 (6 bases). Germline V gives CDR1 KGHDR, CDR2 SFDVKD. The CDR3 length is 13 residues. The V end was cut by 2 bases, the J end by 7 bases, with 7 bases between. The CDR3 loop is CATSDWTDGELFF. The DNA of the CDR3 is TGTGCCACCAGTGATTGGACAGACGGGGAGCTGTTTTTT.

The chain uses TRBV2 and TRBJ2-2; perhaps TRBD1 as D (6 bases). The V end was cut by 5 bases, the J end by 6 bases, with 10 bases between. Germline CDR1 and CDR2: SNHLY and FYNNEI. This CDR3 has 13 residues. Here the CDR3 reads CASSPNRAGELFF. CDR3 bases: TGTGCCAGCAGTCCTAACAGGGCCGGGGAGCTGTTTTTT.

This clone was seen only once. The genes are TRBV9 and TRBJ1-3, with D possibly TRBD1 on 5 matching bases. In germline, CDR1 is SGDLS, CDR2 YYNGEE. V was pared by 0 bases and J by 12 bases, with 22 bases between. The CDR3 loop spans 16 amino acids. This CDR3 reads CASSVEGRTIPQNIYF. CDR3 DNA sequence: TGTGCCAGCAGCGTAGAGGGAAGGACAATTCCGCAAAACATATATTTT.

CDR3 nucleotide sequence: TGTGCCAGCAGCCGACTAGCGGGAGGGGAGAATGAGCAGTTCTTC. Protein: CASSRLAGGENEQFF. V and J are TRBV3-1 (or the pseudogene TRBV3-2) and TRBJ2-1; 14 nucleotides align to TRBD2. This CDR3 is built from 15 residues. The germline CDR1 and CDR2 sequences are LGHDT and YNNKEL (reference sequence). J lost 7 bases, V lost 4 bases, and 3 bases had no gene match.

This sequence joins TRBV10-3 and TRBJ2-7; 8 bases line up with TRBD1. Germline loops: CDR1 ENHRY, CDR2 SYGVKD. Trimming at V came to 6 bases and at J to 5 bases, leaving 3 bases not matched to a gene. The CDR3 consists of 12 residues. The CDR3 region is CAIRDRVDEQYF. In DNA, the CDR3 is TGTGCCATCAGGGACAGGGTCGACGAGCAGTACTTC.

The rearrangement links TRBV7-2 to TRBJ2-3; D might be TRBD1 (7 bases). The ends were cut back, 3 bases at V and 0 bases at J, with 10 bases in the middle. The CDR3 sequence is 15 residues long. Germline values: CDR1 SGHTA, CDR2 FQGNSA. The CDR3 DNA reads TGTGCCAGCAGCTTGACAGGGACTAGCACAGATACGCAGTATTTT. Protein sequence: CASSLTGTSTDTQYF.

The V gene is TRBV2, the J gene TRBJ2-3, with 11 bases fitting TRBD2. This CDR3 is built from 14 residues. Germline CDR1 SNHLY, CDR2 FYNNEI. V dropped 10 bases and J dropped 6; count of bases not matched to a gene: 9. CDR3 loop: CATSLAGGRDTQYF. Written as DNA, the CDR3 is TGTGCCACATCGCTAGCGGGGGGTAGGGATACGCAGTATTTT.

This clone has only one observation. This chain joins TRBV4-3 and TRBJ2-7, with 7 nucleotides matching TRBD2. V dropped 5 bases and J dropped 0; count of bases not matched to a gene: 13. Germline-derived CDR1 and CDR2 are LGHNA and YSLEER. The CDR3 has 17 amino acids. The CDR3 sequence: CASSAHYSGRSSYEQYF. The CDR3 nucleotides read TGCGCCAGCAGCGCCCATTATAGCGGGCGGAGCTCCTACGAGCAGTACTTC.

The CDR3 DNA is TGTGCCAGCAGCTTGTACCAGGCTAATTCACCCCTCCACTTT. Translation gives CASSLYQANSPLHF. The chain recombines TRBV5-6 with TRBJ1-6; D gene uncertain. The CDR3 consists of 14 residues. CDR1 and CDR2 (germline): SGHDT, YYEEEE. V lost 1 base and J 6 bases, leaving 8 bases between the germline ends.

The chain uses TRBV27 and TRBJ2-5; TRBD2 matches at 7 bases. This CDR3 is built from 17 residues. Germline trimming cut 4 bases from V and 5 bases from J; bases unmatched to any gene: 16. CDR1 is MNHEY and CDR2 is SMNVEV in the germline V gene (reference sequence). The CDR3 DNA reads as TGTGCCAGCAGTTCCTACCGATCCCTGACTAGCACGGAGACCCAGTACTTC. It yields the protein CASSSYRSLTSTETQYF.

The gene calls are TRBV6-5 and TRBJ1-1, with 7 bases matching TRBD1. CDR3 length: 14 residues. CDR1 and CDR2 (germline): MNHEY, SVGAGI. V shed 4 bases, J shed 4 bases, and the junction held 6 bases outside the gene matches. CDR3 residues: CASSFSRQGTEAFF. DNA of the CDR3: TGTGCCAGCAGTTTCTCCCGACAGGGCACTGAAGCTTTCTTT.

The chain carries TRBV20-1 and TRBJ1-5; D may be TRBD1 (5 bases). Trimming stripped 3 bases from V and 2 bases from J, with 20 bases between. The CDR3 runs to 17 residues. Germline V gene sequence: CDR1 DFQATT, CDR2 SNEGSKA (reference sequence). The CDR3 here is CSASAGPRGTRNQPQHF. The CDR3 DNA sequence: TGCAGTGCTAGTGCGGGGCCTCGGGGGACCCGCAATCAGCCCCAGCATTTT.